The present T cell receptor beta chain was sequenced within a study of T-cell reconstitution after alpha-beta-depleted transplantation in children. This CDR3 is built from 13 residues. V was shortened by 3 bases and J by 3 bases, with 9 bases between the two germline ends. The germline CDR1 and CDR2 sequences are MNHEY and SMNVEV (reference sequence). This clonotype was seen ten or more times. Molecular barcoding with unique molecular identifiers was used for the TCRbeta library. A single record per CDR3 protein comes from TCRdb applying MiXCR to the PCR reads. Of 200,000 to 250,000 distinct CDR3 sequences listed, approximately 12% are singletons.

The receptor was derived from a human donor who donated a stem cell graft to a child with acute lymphoblastic leukemia. The genes are TRBV27 and TRBJ2-7, with D possibly TRBD1 on 5 matching bases. Material: PBMCs from the stem cell graft donor, obtained from the stem cell graft. The CDR3 nucleotides are TGTGCCAGCAGTTTTTATCAGGGCTACGAGCAGTACTTC. Residues: CASSFYQGYEQYF.